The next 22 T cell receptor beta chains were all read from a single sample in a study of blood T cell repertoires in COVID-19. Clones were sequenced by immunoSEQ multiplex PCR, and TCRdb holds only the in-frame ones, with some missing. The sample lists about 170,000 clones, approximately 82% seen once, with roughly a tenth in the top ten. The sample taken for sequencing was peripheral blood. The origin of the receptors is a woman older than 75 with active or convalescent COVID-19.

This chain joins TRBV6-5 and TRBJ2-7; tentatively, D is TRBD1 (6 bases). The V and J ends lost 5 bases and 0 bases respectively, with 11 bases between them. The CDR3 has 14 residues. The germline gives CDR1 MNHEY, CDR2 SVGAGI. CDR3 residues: CASSTGLVSYEQYF. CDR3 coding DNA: TGTGCCAGCAGTACAGGGTTAGTCTCCTACGAGCAGTACTTC.

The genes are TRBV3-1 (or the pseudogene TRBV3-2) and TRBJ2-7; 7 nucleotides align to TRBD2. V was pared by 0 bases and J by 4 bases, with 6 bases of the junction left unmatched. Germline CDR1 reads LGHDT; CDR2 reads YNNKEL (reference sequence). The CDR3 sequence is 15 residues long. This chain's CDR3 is CASSQETSPEYEQYF. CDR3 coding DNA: TGTGCCAGCAGCCAAGAGACTAGCCCTGAATACGAGCAGTACTTC.

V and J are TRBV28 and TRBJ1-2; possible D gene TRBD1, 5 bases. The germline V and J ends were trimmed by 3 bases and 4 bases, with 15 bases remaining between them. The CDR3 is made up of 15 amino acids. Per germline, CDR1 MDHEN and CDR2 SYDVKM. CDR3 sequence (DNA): TGTGCCAGCAGTTTGCCAGGGCCAGGGCTCTATGGCTACACCTTC. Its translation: CASSLPGPGLYGYTF.

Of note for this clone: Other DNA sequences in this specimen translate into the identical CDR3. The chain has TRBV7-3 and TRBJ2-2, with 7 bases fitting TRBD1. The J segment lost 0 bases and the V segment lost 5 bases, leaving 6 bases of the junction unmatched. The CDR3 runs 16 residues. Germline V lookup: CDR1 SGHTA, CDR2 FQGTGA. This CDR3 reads CASSLLGTANTGELFF. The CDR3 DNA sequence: TGTGCCAGCAGCCTCCTTGGGACAGCGAACACCGGGGAGCTGTTTTTT. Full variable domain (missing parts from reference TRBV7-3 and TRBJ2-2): GAGVSQTPSNKVTEKGKYVELRCDPISGHTALYWYRQSLGQGPEFLIYFQGTGAADDSGLPNDRFFAVRPEGSVSTLKIQRTERGDSAVYLCASSLLGTANTGELFFGEGSRLTVL.

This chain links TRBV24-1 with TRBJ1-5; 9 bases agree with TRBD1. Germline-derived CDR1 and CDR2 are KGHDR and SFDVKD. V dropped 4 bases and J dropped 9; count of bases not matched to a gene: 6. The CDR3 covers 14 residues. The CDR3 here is CATSDPGQGGPQHF. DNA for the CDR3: TGTGCCACCAGTGACCCGGGACAGGGAGGGCCCCAGCATTTT.

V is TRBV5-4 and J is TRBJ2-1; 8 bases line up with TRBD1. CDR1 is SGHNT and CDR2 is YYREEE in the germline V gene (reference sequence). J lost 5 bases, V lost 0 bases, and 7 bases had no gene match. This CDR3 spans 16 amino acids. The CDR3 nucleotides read TGTGCCAGCAGCTTGGGGGGTCAGGGGGCTAACAATGAGCAGTTCTTC. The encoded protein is CASSLGGQGANNEQFF.

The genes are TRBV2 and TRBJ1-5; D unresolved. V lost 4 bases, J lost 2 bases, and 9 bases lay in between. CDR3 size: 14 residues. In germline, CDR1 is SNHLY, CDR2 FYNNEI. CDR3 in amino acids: CASSVGTGNQPQHF. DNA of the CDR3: TGTGCCAGCAGTGTCGGTACTGGCAATCAGCCCCAGCATTTT.

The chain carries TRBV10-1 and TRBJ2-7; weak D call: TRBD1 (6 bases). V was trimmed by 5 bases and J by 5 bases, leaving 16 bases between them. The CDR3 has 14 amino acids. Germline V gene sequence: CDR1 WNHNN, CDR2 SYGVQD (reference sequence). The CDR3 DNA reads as TGCGCCAGCAGTACAGGGCGCCCTACCGACGAGCAGTACTTC. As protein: CASSTGRPTDEQYF.

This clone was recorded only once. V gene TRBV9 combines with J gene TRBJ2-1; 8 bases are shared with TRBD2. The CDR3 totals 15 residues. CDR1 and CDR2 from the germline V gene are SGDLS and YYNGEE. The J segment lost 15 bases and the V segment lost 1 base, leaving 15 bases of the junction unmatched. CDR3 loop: CASSVLGTSGNRLFF. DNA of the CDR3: TGTGCCAGCAGCGTACTTGGAACTAGCGGCAATAGGTTGTTCTTC.

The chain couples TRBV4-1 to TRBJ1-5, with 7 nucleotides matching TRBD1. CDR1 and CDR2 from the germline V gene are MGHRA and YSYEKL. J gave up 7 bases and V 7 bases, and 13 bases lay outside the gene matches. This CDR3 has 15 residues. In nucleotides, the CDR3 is TGCGCCAGCACCAAACGACAGGGTGACGACCAGCCCCAGCATTTT. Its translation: CASTKRQGDDQPQHF.

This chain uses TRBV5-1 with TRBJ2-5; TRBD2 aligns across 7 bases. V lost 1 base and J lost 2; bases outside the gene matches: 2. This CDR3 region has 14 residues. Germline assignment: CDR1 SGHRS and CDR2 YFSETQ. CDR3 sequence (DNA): TGCGCCAGCAGCTTGATGGGAGGGCAAGAGACCCAGTACTTC. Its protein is CASSLMGGQETQYF.

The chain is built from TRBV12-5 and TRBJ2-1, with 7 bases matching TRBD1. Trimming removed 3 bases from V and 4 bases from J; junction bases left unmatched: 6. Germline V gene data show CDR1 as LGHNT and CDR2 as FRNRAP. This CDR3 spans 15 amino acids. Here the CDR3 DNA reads TGTGCTAGTGGTTTAGGACAGGCCAGTTACAATGAGCAGTTCTTC. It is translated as CASGLGQASYNEQFF.

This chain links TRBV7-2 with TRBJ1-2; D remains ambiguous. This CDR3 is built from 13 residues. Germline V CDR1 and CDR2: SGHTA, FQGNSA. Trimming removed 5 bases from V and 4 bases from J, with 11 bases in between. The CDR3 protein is CASSPPGGYGYTF. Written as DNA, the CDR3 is TGTGCCAGCAGCCCACCGGGAGGCTATGGCTACACCTTC.

The CDR3 here is CASSLGQNNYGYTF. The CDR3 DNA reads as TGTGCCAGCAGCCTCGGACAGAATAACTATGGCTACACCTTC. The rearrangement links TRBV5-4 to TRBJ1-2; D possibly corresponds to TRBD1 (6 bases). This CDR3 comprises 14 residues. Between the trimmed V and J ends, which lost 4 bases and 1 base, there was a span of 11 bases. Looked up from germline, CDR1 is SGHNT and CDR2 is YYREEE (reference sequence).

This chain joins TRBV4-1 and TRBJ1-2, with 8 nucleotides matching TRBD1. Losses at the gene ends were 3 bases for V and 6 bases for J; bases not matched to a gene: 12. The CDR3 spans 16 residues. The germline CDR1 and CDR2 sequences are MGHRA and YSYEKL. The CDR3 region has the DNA TGCGCCAGCAGCCACCAACAGGGGGTGAAGGACAATGGCTACACCTTC. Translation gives CASSHQQGVKDNGYTF.

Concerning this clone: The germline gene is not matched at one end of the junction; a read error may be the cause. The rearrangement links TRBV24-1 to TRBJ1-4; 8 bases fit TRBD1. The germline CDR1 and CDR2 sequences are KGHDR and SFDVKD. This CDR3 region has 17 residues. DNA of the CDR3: TGTGCCACCAGTGATCGCGGACAGGGAGGATTTACGGGAAAAACTGTTTTT. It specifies CATSDRGQGGFTGKTVF.

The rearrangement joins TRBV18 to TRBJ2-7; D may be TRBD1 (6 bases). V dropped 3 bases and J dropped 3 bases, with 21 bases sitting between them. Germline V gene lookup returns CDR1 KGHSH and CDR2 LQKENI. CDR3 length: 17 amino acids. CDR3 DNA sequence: TGTGCCAGCTCACCCCTTCCCCCACCGGCAGGGGACTACGAGCAGTACTTC. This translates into CASSPLPPPAGDYEQYF.

The DNA of the CDR3 is TGTGCCAGTACCCCGGGCTTGGCAGGGGGACTAGCTAACTATGGCTACACCTTC. Its protein is CASTPGLAGGLANYGYTF. This sequence joins TRBV19 and TRBJ1-2, with 7 bases fitting TRBD1. The CDR3 is made up of 18 amino acids. V gave up 7 bases and J gave up 0 bases; unmatched junction bases: 17. Looked up from germline, CDR1 is LNHDA and CDR2 is SQIVND (reference sequence).

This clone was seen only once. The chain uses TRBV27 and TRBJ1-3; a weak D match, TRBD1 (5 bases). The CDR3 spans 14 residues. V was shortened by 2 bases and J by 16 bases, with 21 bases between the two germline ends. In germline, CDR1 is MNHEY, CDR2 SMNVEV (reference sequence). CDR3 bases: TGTGCCAGCAGTTTACGGCAGGGAAGCCTCCCCGCTTATTTT. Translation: CASSLRQGSLPAYF.

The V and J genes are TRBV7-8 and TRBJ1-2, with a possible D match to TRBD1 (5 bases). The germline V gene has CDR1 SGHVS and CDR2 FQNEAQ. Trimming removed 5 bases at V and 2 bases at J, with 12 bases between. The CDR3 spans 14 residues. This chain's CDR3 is CASSKGLPNYGYTF. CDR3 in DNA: TGTGCCAGCAGCAAGGGACTACCCAACTATGGCTACACCTTC.

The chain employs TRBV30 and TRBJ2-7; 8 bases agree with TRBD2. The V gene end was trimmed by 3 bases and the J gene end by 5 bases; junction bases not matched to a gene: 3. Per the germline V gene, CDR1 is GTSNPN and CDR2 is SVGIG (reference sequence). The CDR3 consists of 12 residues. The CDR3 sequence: CAWRVAGHEQYF. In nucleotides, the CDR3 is TGTGCCTGGAGGGTAGCGGGACACGAGCAGTACTTC.

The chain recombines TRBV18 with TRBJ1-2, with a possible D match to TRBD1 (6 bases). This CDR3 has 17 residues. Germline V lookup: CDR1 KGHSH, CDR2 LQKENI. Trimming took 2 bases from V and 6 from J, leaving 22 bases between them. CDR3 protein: CASSPGLTGLIGNGYTF. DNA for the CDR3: TGTGCCAGCTCACCAGGTTTAACAGGGCTCATCGGAAATGGCTACACCTTC.